The clone carrying this T cell receptor (beta chain) has more than one count but fewer than ten. The entry originates in a study of human T cells and chemical hapten exposure. Per germline, CDR1 MNHEY and CDR2 SVGAGI. Trimming removed 2 bases at V and 2 bases at J, with 9 bases between. There are 14 residues in the CDR3. As to time point: patch test 2, 6 weeks after DPC sensitization. Treatment meaning: therapeutic diphenylcyclopropenone sensitization with weekly scalp DPC. MiXCR, run by TCRdb on the RACE reads, gives a single entry per CDR3 protein. The sample includes about 350,000 distinct CDR3 sequences, about 6% seen only once; the top ten take roughly 5.4%.

This clonotype was sampled from a woman under 30 with alopecia areata. Some clones in this sample may be carry-over from other donors' samples. The chain carries TRBV6-5 and TRBJ1-2, with unresolved D. Sequencing used whole blood, obtained in connection with sensitization to the hapten diphenylcyclopropenone (DPC). CDR3 nucleotide sequence: TGTGCCAGCAGTTACGGAAGGGCGAACTATGGCTACACCTTC. Amino acids: CASSYGRANYGYTF.